These 8 T cell receptor beta chains came from one sample sequenced in a study of blood T cell repertoires in COVID-19. Profiled with immunoSEQ multiplex PCR; TCRdb holds only in-frame clones, not every one. The sample includes 170,000 or so clones, approximately 86% of them seen just once. The sample consisted of peripheral blood. The receptors here all came from a man aged 50-60 years with active or convalescent COVID-19.

The V call is TRBV4-1, the J call TRBJ2-1, with 9 bases that match TRBD2. Germline V gene sequence: CDR1 MGHRA, CDR2 YSYEKL. The V and J ends lost 4 bases and 9 bases, in that order; junction bases with no gene match: 10. The CDR3 covers 15 residues. For the CDR3, the DNA is TGCGCCAGCAGCCCACAGGCTAGCGGGGTAGGTGAGCAGTTCTTC. Translation: CASSPQASGVGEQFF.

This clone was found once. The J gene is TRBJ2-5, the V gene TRBV24-1; D perhaps matches TRBD1 (5 bases). CDR1 and CDR2 (germline): KGHDR, SFDVKD. The V end lost 4 bases, the J end lost 2 bases, and 13 bases lay between the germline ends. This CDR3 is 15 amino acids long. The CDR3: CATSEAGRLQETQYF. The CDR3 region has the DNA TGTGCCACCAGTGAGGCAGGGCGGTTGCAAGAGACCCAGTACTTC.

This rearrangement joins TRBV5-4 to TRBJ2-7; 12 bases line up with TRBD1. CDR1 is SGHNT and CDR2 is YYREEE in the germline V gene (reference sequence). The CDR3 extends over 15 amino acids. V dropped 2 bases and J dropped 7; count of bases not matched to a gene: 7. DNA for the CDR3: TGTGCCAGCAGCTTACCGGGACAGGGGGCGTTAGAGCAGTACTTC. As protein: CASSLPGQGALEQYF.

This chain links TRBV3-1 (or the pseudogene TRBV3-2) with TRBJ2-7; TRBD1 might be the D (6 bases). The CDR3 is made up of 13 amino acids. V was trimmed by 2 bases and J by 6 bases, leaving 11 bases between them. Germline lookup yields CDR1 LGHDT and CDR2 YNNKEL (reference sequence). The CDR3 DNA sequence: TGTGCCAGCAGCCAAAGACAGGTTGGCGAGCAGTACTTC. Amino acid sequence: CASSQRQVGEQYF.

The rearrangement links TRBV5-4 to TRBJ2-2, with D tentatively TRBD2 (5 bases). V lost 1 base, J lost 3 bases, and 10 bases lay in between. Germline loops: CDR1 SGHNT, CDR2 YYREEE (reference sequence). The CDR3 contains 15 residues. CDR3 DNA sequence: TGTGCCAGCAGCTTGCTCTGGGGAGACACCGGGGAGCTGTTTTTT. It yields the protein CASSLLWGDTGELFF.

V usage is TRBV7-8 and J usage is TRBJ2-7; a possible D gene is TRBD1 (5 bases). The germline gives CDR1 SGHVS, CDR2 FQNEAQ. CDR3 length equals 13 residues. V lost 2 bases and J lost 3, with 8 bases in between. The CDR3 here is CASSLYRNYEQYF. CDR3 DNA sequence: TGTGCCAGCAGCTTATACAGGAACTACGAGCAGTACTTC. The variable domain in full, completed from reference TRBV7-8 and TRBJ2-7, reads GAGVSQSPRYKVAKRGQDVALRCDPISGHVSLFWYQQALGQGPEFLTYFQNEAQLDKSGLPSDRFFAERPEGSVSTLKIQRTQQEDSAVYLCASSLYRNYEQYFGPGTRLTVT.

This clone was observed a few times. J is TRBJ1-6 and V is TRBV4-3, with D unresolved. The germline CDR1 and CDR2 sequences are LGHNA and YSLEER. CDR3 length equals 13 residues. Trimming shortened V by 0 bases and J by 10 bases, and 7 bases separated the two germline ends. CDR3 residues: CASSQELRSPLHF. The CDR3 region has the DNA TGCGCCAGCAGCCAAGAATTGCGCTCACCCCTCCACTTT.

The chain carries TRBV9 and TRBJ2-7, with 8 bases matching TRBD1. V shed 2 bases, J shed 7 bases, and the junction held 8 bases outside the gene matches. Germline CDR1 is SGDLS and CDR2 is YYNGEE. The CDR3 has 14 amino acids. The CDR3 nucleotides read TGTGCCAGCAGCGTGACGCAGGGGGCGGAGGAGCAGTACTTC. Amino acids: CASSVTQGAEEQYF.